Sequencing of this TCR beta chain was carried out in a study of cytomegalovirus exposure and HLA in healthy donors. V lost 2 bases and J 3 bases, leaving 7 bases between the germline ends. Per the germline V gene, CDR1 is MNHEY and CDR2 is SVGAGI. This CDR3 has 13 amino acids. 60 Vbeta and 13 Jbeta primers were used in PCR. TCRdb keeps only in-frame clones here, not all; method: immunoSEQ multiplex PCR. The table includes fewer than 200,000 clones, approximately 84% detected once. The sequence came from a girl less than two years old in good health and CMV-seronegative. Input material: PBMCs. The chain links TRBV6-5 to TRBJ1-2, with D possibly matching TRBD1 (5 bases). DNA of the CDR3: TGTGCCAGCAGTTACGACAGCTACTATGGCTACACCTTC. The encoded protein is CASSYDSYYGYTF.